This T cell receptor beta chain emerged from a study of CD8+ T cells in alopecia areata. This clone has just a few counts. Its antigen remains unidentified. Following RNA extraction, reverse transcription yielded cDNA that acted as the sequencing template. Assay used: immunoSEQ multiplex PCR; TCRdb lists only in-frame clones, some missing. This repertoire shows some 180,000 clones, 56% found once; its top ten account for over 4%. Broader study findings: In lesional scalp, particularly from alopecia totalis/universalis, clonality was higher than in normal scalp. Compared with mice, patients displayed less clear TCR sharing, possibly for HLA-related reasons. Scalp sequencing captures resident alphabeta T cells of normal skin too.

Sorting of PBMCs yielded the CD4+ and CD8+ T cells. The sequencing sample was made of CD8+ T cells sorted from blood. The clonotype was recovered from a human donor in good health.

CDR3 DNA sequence: TGCGCCAGCAGCCAGGTACAGGGGCCGAATCAGCCCCAGCATTTT. It specifies CASSQVQGPNQPQHF. The chain is built from TRBV4-1 and TRBJ1-5, with 7 bases identical to TRBD1. CDR1 and CDR2 from the germline V gene are MGHRA and YSYEKL. The CDR3 contains 15 residues. V dropped 3 bases and J dropped 4; count of bases not matched to a gene: 6.